The rows below give T cell receptor beta chains drawn from one sample of a study of shared clonotypes between healthy human individuals. Some clones are missing from TCRdb's copy, which holds only in-frame ones; the method was immunoSEQ multiplex PCR. The data contain about 490,000 clones, over 75% of them singletons. The sample taken for sequencing was PBMCs. The receptors come from a woman between 40 and 50 years old in good health. Some clones in this sample may be carry-over from other donors' samples. Both conserved end residues are part of each CDR3. The D gene is left open where the match is weak. Size values are once, few and many counts, or a class for expanded clones, and some rows have none.

d_gene	j_gene	abundance	v_gene	CDR3nt	CDR3aa
.	TRBJ2-4	many	TRBV28	TGTGCCAGCAGTTTAAGTAGAGACCTAGCCAAAAACATTCAGTACTTC	CASSLSRDLAKNIQYF
TRBD2	TRBJ2-5	.	TRBV25-1	TGTGCCAGCATTACGCGGGAGGCCCCCGAGACCCAGTACTTC	CASITREAPETQYF
TRBD2	TRBJ2-1	.	TRBV11-3	TGTGCCAGCAGCCAGGGAGGGAGTGATGAGCAGTTCTTC	CASSQGGSDEQFF
TRBD1	TRBJ1-5	many	TRBV19	TGTGCCAGTAGTTTATTCCGGGACAGGAGGCATCAGCCCCAGCATTTT	CASSLFRDRRHQPQHF
TRBD1	TRBJ1-3	.	TRBV18	TGTGCCAGCTCACCATACAGGGGACACAACTCTGGAAACACCATATATTTT	CASSPYRGHNSGNTIYF
.	TRBJ1-1	.	TRBV28	TGTGCCAGCAGTTTAGCAGGGTCTGAAGCTTTCTTT	CASSLAGSEAFF
TRBD1	TRBJ2-3	.	TRBV6-6	TGTGCCAGCAGGGACCCCGGACAGGGGGGCACAGATACGCAGTATTTT	CASRDPGQGGTDTQYF
TRBD1	TRBJ2-5	few	TRBV29-1	TGCAGCGTTGAGGCATTAGGACAGGAGGCGACCCAGTACTTC	CSVEALGQEATQYF
.	TRBJ1-1	.	TRBV30	TGTGCCTCTAGGATTGGGAGGACTGAAGCTTTCTTT	CASRIGRTEAFF
TRBD2	TRBJ2-1	once	TRBV11-2	TGTGCCAGCAGCTTAGATCTAGGAGCGGGATCTATTGAGCAGTTCTTC	CASSLDLGAGSIEQFF
.	TRBJ2-5	.	TRBV5-1	TGCGCCAGCAGCTTGGGTGGGACCTGGGAGACCCAGTACTTC	CASSLGGTWETQYF
.	TRBJ1-4	once	TRBV30	TGTGCCTGGAGTCAACAAAATGAAAAACTGTTTTTT	CAWSQQNEKLFF
TRBD2	TRBJ2-7	many	TRBV14	TGTGCCAGCAGCCAAGGTCCGGGAGGCAGCTACGAGCAGTACTTC	CASSQGPGGSYEQYF
TRBD2	TRBJ2-5	.	TRBV2	TGTGCCAGCAGTGAAGAACTAGCGGGACTCAACCAAGAGACCCAGTACTTC	CASSEELAGLNQETQYF
TRBD1	TRBJ1-1	.	TRBV5-4	TGTGCCAGCTTGGACAGGGGCCTTTCTGAAGCTTTCTTT	CASLDRGLSEAFF
.	TRBJ1-2	once	TRBV19	TGTGCCAGTAGTATGGAACAGAGGAGAGTGCGCTACACCTTC	CASSMEQRRVRYTF
.	TRBJ2-7	.	TRBV2	TGTGCCAGCGGAGCCCGGGATGGCTCCTACGAGCAGTACTTC	CASGARDGSYEQYF
.	TRBJ1-4	once	TRBV28	TGTGCCACCGGCGGCACAGGGCACGAAAAACTGTTTTTT	CATGGTGHEKLFF
.	TRBJ1-1	.	TRBV5-1	TGCGCCAGCAGCTTGGTAGGGCCGGGGGCAACTGAAGCTTTCTTT	CASSLVGPGATEAFF
.	TRBJ1-1	once	TRBV7-2	TGTGCCAGCAGCTTAGACAGGGTACCTAACACTGAAGCTTTCTTT	CASSLDRVPNTEAFF
.	TRBJ2-5	many	TRBV4-1	TGCGCCAGCAGCCAAGATCGGCCCGGGGAGACCCAGTACTTC	CASSQDRPGETQYF
.	TRBJ1-4	.	TRBV4-1	TGCGCCAGCAGCCACCCCGTAACAACGGAAAAACTGTTTTTT	CASSHPVTTEKLFF
.	TRBJ2-7	.	TRBV7-3	TGTGCCAGCAAGCCGATTTTCTACGAGCAGTACTTC	CASKPIFYEQYF
TRBD2	TRBJ2-7	.	TRBV5-6	TGTGCCAGCAGCTCGTCACAAGGGGCGGGAGGCCCCCGTGGGCAGTACTTC	CASSSSQGAGGPRGQYF
TRBD1	TRBJ2-7	.	TRBV28	TGTGCCAGCAGGCGTCACAGGGGACCCTACGAGCAGTACTTC	CASRRHRGPYEQYF
.	TRBJ2-5	.	TRBV4-1	TGCGCCAGCAGCCAAGCAAAGCAAGAGACCCAGTACTTC	CASSQAKQETQYF
TRBD2	TRBJ2-3	few	TRBV15	TGTGCCACCAGCAGAGGCGGGAGAAGCACAGATACGCAGTATTTT	CATSRGGRSTDTQYF
.	TRBJ2-3	.	TRBV11-2	TGTGCCAGCAGCTTAGCAATACTAGCAGGGGCAGATACGCAGTATTTT	CASSLAILAGADTQYF
TRBD2	TRBJ2-3	.	TRBV28	TGTGCCAGCAGTTCGGGGGGTGGGGGCACAGATACGCAGTATTTT	CASSSGGGGTDTQYF
.	TRBJ1-1	.	TRBV28	TGTGCCAGCAGACCGGGGGGGCAAAGGAACACTGAAGCTTTCTTT	CASRPGGQRNTEAFF
TRBD1	TRBJ1-1	.	TRBV5-1	TGCGCCAGCAGCTTGGTGGCAGGGGGGGACACTGAAGCTTTCTTT	CASSLVAGGDTEAFF
TRBD1	TRBJ1-2	.	TRBV28	TGTGCCAGCAGAAAGGGGGCAGGCTATGGCTACACCTTC	CASRKGAGYGYTF
.	TRBJ1-4	.	TRBV7-2	TGTGCCAGCAGCTCCCAAGGCACGCACCTTAATGAAAAACTGTTTTTT	CASSSQGTHLNEKLFF
.	TRBJ1-3	.	TRBV4-1	TGCGCCAGCAGCCCGGCCCCGAAAAAGTCTGGAAACACCATATATTTT	CASSPAPKKSGNTIYF
.	TRBJ1-1	.	TRBV4-2	TGTGCCAGCAGCCATCTCGATAGGAACACTGAAGCTTTCTTT	CASSHLDRNTEAFF
TRBD2	TRBJ2-1	.	TRBV7-9	TGTGCCAGCAGCCGTGCGACTAGCGCGAGCTCCTACAATGAGCAGTTCTTC	CASSRATSASSYNEQFF
.	TRBJ2-1	.	TRBV7-8	TGTGCCAGCAGCTTATGGGGCCCCGAGTACAATGAGCAGTTCTTC	CASSLWGPEYNEQFF
TRBD2	TRBJ2-7	.	TRBV2	TGTGCCAGCAAGGATATAGTAGCGGGCCCCTACGAGCAGTACTTC	CASKDIVAGPYEQYF
TRBD1	TRBJ2-7	.	TRBV7-6	TGTGCCAGCAGTCTGACAGGGCCCTACGAGCAGTACTTC	CASSLTGPYEQYF
TRBD2	TRBJ2-5	.	TRBV5-8	TGTGCCAGCAGCTCCCGGACGGCGGGAGGGGAGACCCAGTACTTC	CASSSRTAGGETQYF
TRBD2	TRBJ2-5	.	TRBV7-2	TGTGCCAGCAGCTTAGGGTCGGGACTAGCGATGGAGACCCAGTACTTC	CASSLGSGLAMETQYF
.	TRBJ2-3	.	TRBV29-1	TGCAGCGTTGAAGAGGGGGATACGCAGTATTTT	CSVEEGDTQYF
TRBD1	TRBJ1-1	.	TRBV28	TGTGCCAGCACCGGCAGGGGGGTTGACTGGACTGAAGCTTTCTTT	CASTGRGVDWTEAFF
.	TRBJ1-1	.	TRBV4-3	TGCGCCAGCAGCCAAGAAAGTTGGGCAATGAACACTGAAGCTTTCTTT	CASSQESWAMNTEAFF
.	TRBJ1-1	.	TRBV13	TGTGCCAGCAGCTTTGGACGGATGAACACTGAAGCTTTCTTT	CASSFGRMNTEAFF
.	TRBJ2-1	.	TRBV18	TGTGCCAGCCTGGACTCCTCCTACAATGAGCAGTTCTTC	CASLDSSYNEQFF
TRBD1	TRBJ2-5	.	TRBV5-4	TGTGCCAGCAGCTTTGATAGGACAGGGGAAGAGACCCAGTACTTC	CASSFDRTGEETQYF